This T cell receptor beta chain was identified during a study of control samples from healthy donors and cancer patients. The data were produced by immunoSEQ multiplex PCR, yet TCRdb's version contains in-frame clones alone and is incomplete. The table shows about 15,000 clones, with roughly 80% occurring only once. The CDR3 is 14 residues long. V gave up 6 bases and J gave up 0 bases, with 6 bases separating them. Germline V lookup: CDR1 MDHEN, CDR2 SYDVKM. The sequenced material came from formalin-fixed, paraffin-embedded tissue. This sequence joins TRBV28 and TRBJ1-6; D is unresolved. The sequence was collected from a female donor with lung cancer. CDR3 in DNA: TGTGCCAGCAGCCGGAGCTCCTATAATTCACCCCTCCACTTT. Residues: CASSRSSYNSPLHF. Filled out from reference TRBV28 and TRBJ1-6, the complete variable domain reads DVKVTQSSRYLVKRTGEKVFLECVQDMDHENMFWYRQDPGLGLRLIYFSYDVKMKEKGDIPEGYSVSREKKERFSLILESASTNQTSMYLCASSRSSYNSPLHFGNGTRLTVT.